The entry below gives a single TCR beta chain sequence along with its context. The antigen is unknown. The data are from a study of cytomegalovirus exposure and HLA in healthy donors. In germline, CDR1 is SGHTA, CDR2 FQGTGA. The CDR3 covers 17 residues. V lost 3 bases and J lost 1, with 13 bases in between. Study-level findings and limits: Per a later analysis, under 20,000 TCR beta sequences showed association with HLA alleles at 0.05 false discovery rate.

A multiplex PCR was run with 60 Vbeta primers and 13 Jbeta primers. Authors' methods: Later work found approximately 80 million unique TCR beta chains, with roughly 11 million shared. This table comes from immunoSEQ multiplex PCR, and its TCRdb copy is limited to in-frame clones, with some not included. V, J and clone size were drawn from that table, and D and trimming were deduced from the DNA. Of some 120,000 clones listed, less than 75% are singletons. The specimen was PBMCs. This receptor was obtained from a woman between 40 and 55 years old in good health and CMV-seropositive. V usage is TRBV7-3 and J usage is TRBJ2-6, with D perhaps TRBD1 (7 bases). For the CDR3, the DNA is TGTGCCAGCAGCTTCCCGACAGGGAGGTCTGGGGCCAACGTCCTGACTTTC. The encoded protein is CASSFPTGRSGANVLTF. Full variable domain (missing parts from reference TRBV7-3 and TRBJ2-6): GAGVSQTPSNKVTEKGKYVELRCDPISGHTALYWYRQSLGQGPEFLIYFQGTGAADDSGLPNDRFFAVRPEGSVSTLKIQRTERGDSAVYLCASSFPTGRSGANVLTFGAGSRLTVL.